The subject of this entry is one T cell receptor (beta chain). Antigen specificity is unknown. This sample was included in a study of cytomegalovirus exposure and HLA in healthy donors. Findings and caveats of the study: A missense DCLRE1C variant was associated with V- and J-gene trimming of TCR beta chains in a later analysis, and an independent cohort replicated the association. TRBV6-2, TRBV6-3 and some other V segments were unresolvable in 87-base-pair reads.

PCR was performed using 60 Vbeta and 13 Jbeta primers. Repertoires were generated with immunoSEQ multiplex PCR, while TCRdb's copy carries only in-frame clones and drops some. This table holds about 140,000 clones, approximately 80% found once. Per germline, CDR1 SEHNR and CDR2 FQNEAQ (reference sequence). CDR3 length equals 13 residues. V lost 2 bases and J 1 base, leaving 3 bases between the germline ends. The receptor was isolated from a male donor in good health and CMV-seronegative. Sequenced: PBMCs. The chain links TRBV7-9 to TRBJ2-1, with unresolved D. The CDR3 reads CASSLPSYNEQFF. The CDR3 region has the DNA TGTGCCAGCAGCTTACCGTCCTACAATGAGCAGTTCTTC. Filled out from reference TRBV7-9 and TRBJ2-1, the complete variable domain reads DTGVSQNPRHKITKRGQNVTFRCDPISEHNRLYWYRQTLGQGPEFLTYFQNEAQLEKSRLLSDRFSAERPKGSFSTLEIQRTEQGDSAMYLCASSLPSYNEQFFGPGTRLTVL.